The T cell receptor (beta chain) under discussion was sequenced for a study of molecular identifiers for immune sequencing clone quantification. Study-level background: Replicate experiments divided RNA from 20,000 or 100,000 naive CD8 cells into five parts and sequenced four.

Sorting selected naive CD8 T cells with a CD8+CD4-CCR7+CD45RA+ phenotype. Details on this clonotype: No antigen is known for it.

General study results and limits: Same-barcode identical TCR molecules could make highly expanded clones look smaller than they are.

Bulk TCR libraries used previously described methods and listed TCR primers. TCRdb ran MiXCR on the PCR reads and lists one entry per CDR3 protein. Of 250,000 to 350,000 distinct CDR3 sequences in the sample, roughly 23% were seen once. The germline CDR1 and CDR2 sequences are PRHDT and FYEKMQ (reference sequence). Losses at the gene ends were 5 bases for V and 0 bases for J; bases not matched to a gene: 4. The CDR3 contains 15 residues. The TCR sequence derives from a human donor in good health. Some libraries in this study had Jurkat cell RNA spiked in. This rearrangement joins TRBV13 to TRBJ2-3, with 8 bases aligning to TRBD2. Specimen: naive CD8+ T cells from blood, with Jurkat cell RNA spiked in. Subset reported: FACS-sorted CD8+CD4-CCR7+CD45RA+ naive T cells. The CDR3 sequence: CASSPPSGSTDTQYF. CDR3 in DNA: TGTGCCAGCAGCCCTCCTAGCGGGAGCACAGATACGCAGTATTTT.